This is a list of T cell receptor beta chains from one sample in a study of CD4 T cells in relation to SARS-CoV-2 and coronaviruses. TCRdb keeps only in-frame clones here, not all; method: immunoSEQ multiplex PCR. Of about 59,000 clones in the sample, more than 80% are singletons; the top ten hold 1.1% to 1.5%. Sequences were obtained from memory CD4+ T cells from PBMCs. These receptors originate from a human donor in good health. Each CDR3 is given without its conserved first and last residue. Expanded clones get a size class; other rows say once, few or many, or leave the size out.

clone size: few
V gene: TRBV28
J gene: TRBJ1-6
CDR3 protein: ASSSYSPLH

clone size: .
V gene: TRBV6-5
J gene: TRBJ2-5
CDR3 protein: ASSYSTTRGETQY

clone size: .
V gene: TRBV24-1
J gene: TRBJ2-6
CDR3 protein: ATSSQAGANVLT

clone size: .
V gene: TRBV6-5
J gene: TRBJ1-2
CDR3 protein: ASSYSEGANYGYT

clone size: .
V gene: TRBV19
J gene: TRBJ2-3
CDR3 protein: ASSIGGGSTDTQY

clone size: .
V gene: TRBV7-2
J gene: TRBJ2-5
CDR3 protein: ASSLGRWGRGGSRTQY

clone size: .
V gene: TRBV9
J gene: TRBJ2-1
CDR3 protein: ASSVGRTSGVNEQF

clone size: .
V gene: TRBV5-1
J gene: TRBJ1-1
CDR3 protein: ASSYTGTGMNTEAF

clone size: .
V gene: TRBV30
J gene: TRBJ1-4
CDR3 protein: AWSAINEKLF

clone size: .
V gene: TRBV2
J gene: TRBJ1-1
CDR3 protein: ASSSTGVNTEAF

clone size: .
V gene: TRBV5-1
J gene: TRBJ1-4
CDR3 protein: ASRPGGTNEKLF

clone size: once
V gene: TRBV28
J gene: TRBJ2-3
CDR3 protein: ASSPRGMAAQDTQY

clone size: .
V gene: TRBV18
J gene: TRBJ2-1
CDR3 protein: ASSQGTSGRDEQF

clone size: .
V gene: TRBV28
J gene: TRBJ1-5
CDR3 protein: ASSRVWGNQPQH

clone size: .
V gene: TRBV19
J gene: TRBJ2-6
CDR3 protein: ASSTEGKLDSGANVLT

clone size: .
V gene: TRBV6-5
J gene: TRBJ1-2
CDR3 protein: ATYRRGRNYGYT

clone size: .
V gene: TRBV6-1
J gene: TRBJ1-5
CDR3 protein: ASSEDKNSNQPQH

clone size: .
V gene: TRBV7-3
J gene: TRBJ1-2
CDR3 protein: ASSQGQGYGYT

clone size: .
V gene: TRBV6-5
J gene: TRBJ2-7
CDR3 protein: ASIPGAVYEQY

clone size: .
V gene: TRBV5-4
J gene: TRBJ1-4
CDR3 protein: ASSSQGSSEKLF

clone size: .
V gene: TRBV7-9
J gene: TRBJ2-7
CDR3 protein: ASSGQGMSSYEQY

clone size: .
V gene: TRBV15
J gene: TRBJ2-5
CDR3 protein: ATSKEGTSGGGGAQY

clone size: .
V gene: TRBV5-8
J gene: TRBJ1-4
CDR3 protein: ASSLGRSGSHEKLF

clone size: .
V gene: TRBV19
J gene: TRBJ2-7
CDR3 protein: ASRRTSGTYEQY

clone size: .
V gene: TRBV27
J gene: TRBJ1-4
CDR3 protein: ASSRQGSEKLF

clone size: .
V gene: TRBV20-1
J gene: TRBJ1-2
CDR3 protein: SAAREMGYT

clone size: .
V gene: TRBV30
J gene: TRBJ1-5
CDR3 protein: AWSSQGDQPQH

clone size: .
V gene: TRBV27
J gene: TRBJ2-1
CDR3 protein: ASKKGVAAVEQF

clone size: .
V gene: TRBV5-6
J gene: TRBJ1-6
CDR3 protein: ASSPRTGTENSPLH

clone size: .
V gene: TRBV5-1
J gene: TRBJ2-7
CDR3 protein: ASSRGTGIGLGYEQY

clone size: .
V gene: TRBV7-9
J gene: TRBJ2-1
CDR3 protein: ASSRHPTGNEQF

clone size: .
V gene: TRBV4-2
J gene: TRBJ2-3
CDR3 protein: ASSPGKNTDTQY

clone size: .
V gene: TRBV27
J gene: TRBJ1-1
CDR3 protein: ASSLTQTGGTEAF

clone size: .
V gene: TRBV5-4
J gene: TRBJ1-1
CDR3 protein: ASSSGRGLGTEAS

clone size: .
V gene: TRBV7-2
J gene: TRBJ1-1
CDR3 protein: ASSPGQMNTEAF

clone size: .
V gene: TRBV3-1/TRBV3-2
J gene: TRBJ2-6
CDR3 protein: ASRNSGGRGSGANVLT

clone size: .
V gene: TRBV19
J gene: TRBJ2-2
CDR3 protein: ASSIERLAGANTGELF

clone size: .
V gene: TRBV7-8
J gene: TRBJ2-2
CDR3 protein: ASSSKLRQGANTGELF

clone size: .
V gene: TRBV2
J gene: TRBJ1-3
CDR3 protein: ASRTKTGRGNTIY

clone size: .
V gene: TRBV27
J gene: TRBJ2-1
CDR3 protein: ASTVRAAYNEQF

clone size: .
V gene: TRBV7-3
J gene: TRBJ2-2
CDR3 protein: ASSLDSGPGELF

clone size: .
V gene: TRBV27
J gene: TRBJ2-3
CDR3 protein: ASSLTGRSQY

clone size: .
V gene: TRBV10-3
J gene: TRBJ2-7
CDR3 protein: AISETPREQY

clone size: .
V gene: TRBV7-3
J gene: TRBJ2-2
CDR3 protein: ASSSGSQAGELF

clone size: .
V gene: TRBV5-1
J gene: TRBJ2-1
CDR3 protein: ASSLGVAGGPHNEQF

clone size: few
V gene: TRBV7-2
J gene: TRBJ2-5
CDR3 protein: ASSNGRERETQY

clone size: .
V gene: TRBV6-5
J gene: TRBJ1-2
CDR3 protein: ASSRYIRRGYGYT

clone size: .
V gene: TRBV14
J gene: TRBJ2-7
CDR3 protein: ASSQGRNRAIPYEQY

clone size: .
V gene: TRBV7-3
J gene: TRBJ2-1
CDR3 protein: ASSPQPGSYNEQF

clone size: .
V gene: TRBV25-1
J gene: TRBJ2-3
CDR3 protein: ASSTPSVRSDTQY

clone size: .
V gene: TRBV11-2
J gene: TRBJ2-1
CDR3 protein: ASSSSGNEQF

clone size: .
V gene: TRBV5-1
J gene: TRBJ2-1
CDR3 protein: ASSGRTGTEQF

clone size: .
V gene: TRBV6-1
J gene: TRBJ2-4
CDR3 protein: ASSEFSSGSGIAKNIQY

clone size: .
V gene: TRBV6-1
J gene: TRBJ2-3
CDR3 protein: ASSEAVVVGGSTDTQY

clone size: .
V gene: TRBV7-3
J gene: TRBJ2-5
CDR3 protein: ASSPITRPGRAKETQY

clone size: .
V gene: TRBV10-1
J gene: TRBJ2-1
CDR3 protein: ASSVDLTPHNEQF

clone size: once
V gene: TRBV7-3
J gene: TRBJ2-2
CDR3 protein: ASSSQGRLAGAGELF

clone size: .
V gene: TRBV29-1
J gene: TRBJ1-1
CDR3 protein: SAELNTEAF

clone size: .
V gene: TRBV21-1
J gene: TRBJ2-7
CDR3 protein: ASSAPYEQY